These 29 T cell receptor beta chains were all obtained from the same sample, sequenced in a study of blood T cell repertoires in COVID-19. The repertoire was sequenced with immunoSEQ multiplex PCR; TCRdb's copy has only in-frame clones and lacks some. This sample yields about 240,000 clones, of which approximately 86% are seen a single time; around 3.3% belongs to the top ten. The sequenced sample consisted of PBMCs or T cells enriched from blood (not recorded which). These TCRs come from a woman aged 40-49 years with acute COVID-19.

The rearrangement uses TRBV11-3 and TRBJ2-5, with 9 bases lining up with TRBD1. The CDR3 runs 14 residues. Germline CDR1 is SGHNT and CDR2 is YENEEA. Trimming took 5 bases from V and 3 from J; bases not matched to a gene: 4. The CDR3 DNA is TGTGCCAGCAGCCAAAGACAGGGGGAAGAGACCCAGTACTTC. Translated, it gives CASSQRQGEETQYF. Drawing the rest from reference TRBV11-3 and TRBJ2-5, the complete variable domain is EAGVVQSPRYKIIEKKQPVAFWCNPISGHNTLYWYLQNLGQGPELLIRYENEEAVDDSQLPKDRFSAERLKGVDSTLKIQPAELGDSAVYLCASSQRQGEETQYFGPGTRLLVL.

The chain links TRBV7-6 to TRBJ2-3; 14 bases map to TRBD2. J gave up 5 bases and V 5 bases, and 6 bases lay outside the gene matches. CDR1 is SGHVS, CDR2 FNYEAQ, per germline. This CDR3 comprises 16 residues. CDR3 DNA sequence: TGTGCCAGCAGCCTGGGACTAGCGGGAGCGGTAGATACGCAGTATTTT. It encodes CASSLGLAGAVDTQYF.

This clone showed up just once. The V and J genes are TRBV7-8 and TRBJ1-2; 8 bases fit TRBD1. The V segment lost 5 bases and the J segment 10 bases; nucleotides outside the gene matches: 15. This CDR3 contains 15 residues. Germline-derived CDR1 and CDR2 are SGHVS and FQNEAQ. CDR3 protein: CASSPGQAPGSDYTF. CDR3 bases: TGTGCCAGCAGCCCGGGACAGGCCCCTGGGTCTGACTACACCTTC.

The chain recombines TRBV28 with TRBJ2-2, with 8 bases matching TRBD2. Germline loops: CDR1 MDHEN, CDR2 SYDVKM. The ends lost 7 bases at V and 5 bases at J; junction bases unmatched: 6. The CDR3 spans 14 residues. CDR3 in DNA: TGTGCCAGCATCACCGGGGGGGTTACCGGGGAGCTGTTTTTT. Translated: CASITGGVTGELFF.

The V gene is TRBV28, the J gene TRBJ2-5, with 8 positions matching TRBD1. Germline CDR1 and CDR2: MDHEN and SYDVKM. This CDR3 has 13 amino acids. The V gene end was trimmed by 5 bases and the J gene end by 3 bases; junction bases not matched to a gene: 2. The CDR3 here is CASSLGQEETQYF. The CDR3 DNA follows: TGTGCCAGCAGTCTGGGACAGGAAGAGACCCAGTACTTC. Combining the CDR3 with reference TRBV28 and TRBJ2-5 gives the whole variable domain DVKVTQSSRYLVKRTGEKVFLECVQDMDHENMFWYRQDPGLGLRLIYFSYDVKMKEKGDIPEGYSVSREKKERFSLILESASTNQTSMYLCASSLGQEETQYFGPGTRLLVL.

The V call is TRBV29-1, the J call TRBJ1-2, with a possible D match to TRBD1 (5 bases). This CDR3 is 13 amino acids long. Germline assignment: CDR1 SQVTM and CDR2 ANQGSEA. V gave up 6 bases and J gave up 4 bases, with 15 bases separating them. As DNA, the CDR3 is TGCAGCGTCCCGGCGGGGCTTTCCTATGGCTACACCTTC. Encoded protein: CSVPAGLSYGYTF.

V is TRBV9 and J is TRBJ1-2; no clear D gene. Trimming removed 3 bases from V and 1 base from J, with 4 bases in between. The CDR3 runs 12 residues. Germline V gives CDR1 SGDLS, CDR2 YYNGEE. CDR3 DNA sequence: TGTGCCAGCAGCGCCGGTAACTATGGCTACACCTTC. This codes for CASSAGNYGYTF.

The genes are TRBV25-1 and TRBJ2-7; 11 nucleotides agree with TRBD2. V lost 1 base, J lost 6 bases, and 11 bases stayed unmatched. CDR3 length: 17 amino acids. Germline CDR1 reads MGHDK; CDR2 reads SYGVNS. The CDR3: CASSESYQLAGVGEQYF. CDR3 in DNA: TGTGCCAGCAGTGAATCTTATCAACTAGCGGGAGTAGGCGAGCAGTACTTC.

The chain has TRBV5-1 and TRBJ1-1; 8 nucleotides agree with TRBD1. Germline V lookup: CDR1 SGHRS, CDR2 YFSETQ. The CDR3 loop spans 14 amino acids. The J segment lost 5 bases and the V segment lost 3 bases, leaving 6 bases of the junction unmatched. The chain's CDR3 is CASSSDRGGTEAFF. CDR3 sequence (DNA): TGCGCCAGCAGCTCCGACAGGGGTGGGACTGAAGCTTTCTTT.

This chain joins TRBV5-1 and TRBJ2-1; D may be TRBD2 (5 bases). This CDR3 is built from 15 residues. V lost 4 bases, J lost 5 bases, and 16 bases lay in between. Germline V gene sequence: CDR1 SGHRS, CDR2 YFSETQ. Here the CDR3 reads CASSPGSRRDNEQFF. CDR3 coding DNA: TGCGCCAGCAGCCCTGGTTCTCGGCGGGACAATGAGCAGTTCTTC.

This chain uses TRBV11-2 with TRBJ2-6; 7 bases line up with TRBD1. This CDR3 is 14 amino acids long. The germline V gene encodes CDR1 SGHAT and CDR2 FQNNGV. Unmatched junction bases numbered 0, after V lost 7 bases and J lost 0 bases. The CDR3 sequence: CASTGGSGANVLTF. CDR3 sequence (DNA): TGTGCCAGCACAGGGGGCTCTGGGGCCAACGTCCTGACTTTC.

The J gene is TRBJ2-3, the V gene TRBV9; possible D gene TRBD2, 5 bases. This CDR3 has 14 residues. Germline V gene sequence: CDR1 SGDLS, CDR2 YYNGEE. V was trimmed by 4 bases and J by 0 bases, leaving 9 bases between them. CDR3 residues: CASSHAGSTDTQYF. CDR3 in DNA: TGTGCCAGCAGCCATGCGGGTAGCACAGATACGCAGTATTTT.

This clone was recorded only once. The chain couples TRBV10-3 to TRBJ1-3, with no clear D. Trimming cost V 10 bases and J 2 bases, with 15 bases left between them. CDR1 and CDR2 from the germline V gene are ENHRY and SYGVKD. This CDR3 has 14 amino acids. The CDR3 loop reads CATGSPRAGNTIYF. CDR3 bases: TGTGCCACCGGATCCCCCCGGGCTGGAAACACCATATATTTT.

The chain is built from TRBV10-2 and TRBJ2-7, with a possible D match to TRBD1 (5 bases). Germline CDR1 WSHSY, CDR2 SAAADI. The CDR3 loop spans 11 amino acids. The CDR3 DNA reads as TGCGCAAGGGGCAGAACCTACGAGCAGTACTTC. This encodes CARGRTYEQYF.

With respect to this clone: This sample also contains other DNA sequences that code for the same CDR3. CDR3 DNA: TGTGCCAGCAGTTACCGACGAGGGAACACTGAAGCTTTCTTT. This gives the protein CASSYRRGNTEAFF. The rearrangement joins TRBV6-5 to TRBJ1-1; D gene ambiguous. V lost 2 bases and J lost 1, with 8 bases in between. In germline, CDR1 is MNHEY, CDR2 SVGAGI. CDR3 length: 14 amino acids.

Only one count was recorded for this clone. The V call is TRBV2, the J call TRBJ1-5; 10 nucleotides agree with TRBD1. Trimming removed 1 base from V and 1 base from J; junction bases left unmatched: 1. The CDR3 is 16 amino acids. Germline CDR1 reads SNHLY; CDR2 reads FYNNEI. Here the CDR3 DNA reads TGTGCCAGCAGTGAAGGGACAGGGGGAAGCAATCAGCCCCAGCATTTT. Its translation: CASSEGTGGSNQPQHF.

The chain is built from TRBV6-5 and TRBJ1-2; D might be TRBD1 (6 bases). V shed 6 bases and J shed 7 bases, with 12 bases lying between them. Germline-derived CDR1 and CDR2 are MNHEY and SVGAGI. CDR3 length equals 12 residues. CDR3 amino acids: CASRQGGRGYTF. The CDR3 nucleotides are TGTGCCAGCAGACAGGGTGGGCGTGGCTACACCTTC.

The chain recombines TRBV3-1 (or the pseudogene TRBV3-2) with TRBJ2-7; 10 nucleotides align to TRBD2. CDR1 LGHDT and CDR2 YNNKEL come from the germline V gene (reference sequence). The CDR3 runs 14 residues. Unmatched junction bases numbered 7, after V lost 4 bases and J lost 7 bases. Here the CDR3 DNA reads TGTGCCAGCAGCCTTCTAGCGGGAGTGGGTGAGCAGTACTTC. It yields the protein CASSLLAGVGEQYF.

This clone was counted many times. The gene calls are TRBV21-1 and TRBJ2-7; TRBD2, as called in the table, went unchecked against the DNA. TRBV21-1 is classified as a pseudogene. The CDR3 extends over 13 amino acids. The CDR3, as DNA: TGTGCCAGCAAAATAGCGGGGAATTACGAGCAGTACTTC. This gives the protein CASKIAGNYEQYF.

V and J are TRBV30 and TRBJ2-7, with 12 bases matching TRBD2. Germline CDR1 and CDR2: GTSNPN and SVGIG (reference sequence). V shed 7 bases, J shed 0 bases, and the junction held 10 bases outside the gene matches. The CDR3 extends over 16 amino acids. The CDR3 bases are TGTGCCTCTAACTTCGGACTAGCGGGAAGCTCCTACGAGCAGTACTTC. Amino acids: CASNFGLAGSSYEQYF.

The chain is built from TRBV7-3 and TRBJ1-2; TRBD1 matches at 8 bases. The CDR3 totals 15 residues. CDR1 and CDR2 (germline): SGHTA, FQGTGA. V shed 0 bases, J shed 8 bases, and the junction held 8 bases outside the gene matches. The CDR3 bases are TGTGCCAGCAGCTTAACTCCAGGGGGCAGTTCAGGCTACACCTTC. As protein: CASSLTPGGSSGYTF.

The CDR3 nucleotides read TGTGCCAGCAGTGAAAACGGGGGTACCGGAAACACCATATATTTT. This codes for CASSENGGTGNTIYF. V gene TRBV25-1 combines with J gene TRBJ1-3, with TRBD1 as a possible D gene (5 bases). This CDR3 is 15 amino acids long. The V and J ends lost 2 bases and 4 bases respectively, with 12 bases between them. CDR1 is MGHDK and CDR2 is SYGVNS in the germline V gene.

This rearrangement joins TRBV9 to TRBJ2-1; 9 nucleotides agree with TRBD2. CDR3 length equals 17 residues. Germline V gives CDR1 SGDLS, CDR2 YYNGEE. J lost 5 bases, V lost 4 bases, and 13 bases had no gene match. The CDR3 DNA reads TGTGCCAGCAGCCTACGGGGCGCTAGCGGGATTGACAATGAGCAGTTCTTC. Its protein product is CASSLRGASGIDNEQFF.

The gene calls are TRBV6-5 and TRBJ2-3, with 7 positions matching TRBD1. Unmatched junction bases numbered 11, after V lost 7 bases and J lost 4 bases. CDR1 is MNHEY, CDR2 SVGAGI, per germline. CDR3 length equals 15 residues. The DNA of the CDR3 is TGTGCCAGCACCGACGACCAAACAGGGGCAGATACGCAGTATTTT. Translation gives CASTDDQTGADTQYF.

A remark on this clone: This sample also contains other DNA sequences that code for the same CDR3. The chain uses TRBV5-1 and TRBJ2-5, with D maybe TRBD2 (6 bases). Trimming left V 0 bases short and J 1 base short, with 7 bases between. This CDR3 region has 14 residues. Germline assignment: CDR1 SGHRS and CDR2 YFSETQ. This chain's CDR3 is CASSLAGAQETQYF. The CDR3 nucleotides are TGCGCCAGCAGCTTGGCGGGAGCCCAAGAGACCCAGTACTTC.

This clone was detected only a few times. CDR3 in amino acids: CASSPSGDTYEQYF. In nucleotides, the CDR3 is TGTGCCAGCAGCCCTAGCGGGGATACCTACGAGCAGTACTTC. The chain is built from TRBV2 and TRBJ2-7; 9 bases line up with TRBD2. Germline CDR1 and CDR2: SNHLY and FYNNEI. The trim removed 6 bases at V and 2 bases at J, leaving 5 bases unmatched. The CDR3 contains 14 residues.

This rearrangement joins TRBV13 to TRBJ2-1, with 8 nucleotides matching TRBD2. The CDR3 is 13 residues long. CDR1 and CDR2 (germline): PRHDT, FYEKMQ (reference sequence). Trimming at V came to 6 bases and at J to 7 bases, leaving 5 bases not matched to a gene. The CDR3 bases are TGTGCCAGCAGGGCAAGCGGGAGAAATGAGCAGTTCTTC. This encodes CASRASGRNEQFF.

Only one count was recorded for this clone. The chain recombines TRBV12-5 with TRBJ2-1; 13 bases are shared with TRBD2. CDR3 size: 17 residues. With V trimmed by 1 base and J by 7 bases, 7 bases remained unmatched. Looked up from germline, CDR1 is LGHNT and CDR2 is FRNRAP. In DNA form, the CDR3 reads TGTGCTAGTGGTTTGGCAAAGACTAGCGGGAGGAGAAATGAGCAGTTCTTC. It is translated as CASGLAKTSGRRNEQFF. The full variable domain, rest sourced from reference TRBV12-5 and TRBJ2-1, is DARVTQTPRHKVTEMGQEVTMRCQPILGHNTVFWYRQTMMQGLELLAYFRNRAPLDDSGMPKDRFSAEMPDATLATLKIQPSEPRDSAVYFCASGLAKTSGRRNEQFFGPGTRLTVL.

The rearrangement joins TRBV11-2 to TRBJ2-7; D perhaps matches TRBD1 (5 bases). V was cut by 1 base and J by 4 bases, with 17 bases left in between. This CDR3 has 16 residues. CDR1 and CDR2 from the germline V gene are SGHAT and FQNNGV. In DNA, the CDR3 is TGTGCCAGCAGCTTAGGTGTAGGTGCAGGGCAATACGAGCAGTACTTC. Its translation is CASSLGVGAGQYEQYF.